One sample yielded the 15 T cell receptor beta chains listed below, sequenced in a study of immune evolution from preneoplasia to lung adenocarcinoma. TCRdb keeps only in-frame clones here, not all; method: immunoSEQ multiplex PCR. Among approximately 9,100 clones, approximately 85% were seen once, and the ten largest hold under 7%. Sequencing was performed on FFPE minimally invasive lung adenocarcinoma tissue. The receptor set was obtained from an older person with lung adenocarcinoma.

The V call is TRBV5-1, the J call TRBJ1-1, with no clear D. There are 16 residues in the CDR3. The V end was cut by 2 bases, the J end by 1 base, with 15 bases between. Germline values: CDR1 SGHRS, CDR2 YFSETQ. This chain's CDR3 is CASSLGRGQWNTEAFF. The CDR3 DNA reads TGCGCCAGCAGCTTAGGGCGAGGTCAGTGGAACACTGAAGCTTTCTTT.

The table lists this clone with a count of one. The chain employs TRBV7-8 and TRBJ1-4; no reliable D call. Trimming shortened V by 1 base and J by 6 bases, and 9 bases separated the two germline ends. From germline, CDR1 is SGHVS and CDR2 FQNEAQ. The CDR3 totals 14 residues. The CDR3 DNA sequence: TGTGCCAGCAGCTTAGGATACGGGGATGAAAAACTGTTTTTT. As protein: CASSLGYGDEKLFF.

The chain is built from TRBV28 and TRBJ1-2; 9 positions agree with TRBD1. The CDR3 contains 14 residues. Germline V gene lookup returns CDR1 MDHEN and CDR2 SYDVKM. The V gene end was trimmed by 6 bases and the J gene end by 5 bases; junction bases not matched to a gene: 7. CDR3 in DNA: TGTGCCAGCAGAATGGACAGGGGTGGGTATGGCTACACCTTC. Translated: CASRMDRGGYGYTF.

The V and J genes are TRBV5-1 and TRBJ1-1; D is unresolved. V lost 3 bases to trimming and J lost 5 bases, with 17 bases between them. The germline gives CDR1 SGHRS, CDR2 YFSETQ. The CDR3 contains 15 residues. Here the CDR3 reads CASSWHSGPGTEAFF. CDR3 bases: TGCGCCAGCAGCTGGCACTCTGGGCCTGGGACTGAAGCTTTCTTT.

The V and J genes are TRBV19 and TRBJ2-6; D uncertain. V dropped 8 bases and J dropped 2 bases, with 13 bases sitting between them. The CDR3 has 15 residues. The germline V gene has CDR1 LNHDA and CDR2 SQIVND (reference sequence). The CDR3 protein is CASSVGRPGANVLTF. As DNA, the CDR3 is TGTGCCAGTTCGGTAGGAAGGCCTGGGGCCAACGTCCTGACTTTC.

V gene TRBV5-4 combines with J gene TRBJ2-1; no firm D call. CDR1 and CDR2 from the germline V gene are SGHNT and YYREEE (reference sequence). CDR3 length equals 16 residues. Trimming stripped 5 bases from V and 0 bases from J, with 15 bases between. The CDR3 sequence is CASSSGAPNSYNEQFF. The DNA of the CDR3 is TGTGCCAGCAGTTCAGGTGCACCAAACTCCTACAATGAGCAGTTCTTC. Combining the CDR3 with reference TRBV5-4 and TRBJ2-1 gives the whole variable domain ETGVTQSPTHLIKTRGQQVTLRCSSQSGHNTVSWYQQALGQGPQFIFQYYREEENGRGNFPPRFSGLQFPNYSSELNVNALELDDSALYLCASSSGAPNSYNEQFFGPGTRLTVL.

The chain combines TRBV7-9 with TRBJ2-2, with TRBD2 matching over 12 bases. From germline, CDR1 is SEHNR and CDR2 FQNEAQ (reference sequence). The ends lost 0 bases at V and 4 bases at J; junction bases unmatched: 9. The CDR3 loop spans 19 amino acids. The DNA for the CDR3 is TGTGCCAGCAGCTTAGCGCCCCTCGGACTAGCGGGGCTCACCGGGGAGCTGTTTTTT. Amino acids: CASSLAPLGLAGLTGELFF.

The gene calls are TRBV7-2 and TRBJ1-2; D is unclear. V lost 3 bases, J lost 5 bases, and 16 bases lay in between. From germline, CDR1 is SGHTA and CDR2 FQGNSA. The CDR3 sequence is 15 residues long. CDR3 sequence reads: CASSLAPTVPYGYTF. Here the CDR3 DNA reads TGTGCCAGCAGCTTGGCACCCACCGTTCCTTATGGCTACACCTTC.

The genes are TRBV18 and TRBJ1-4; 9 bases line up with TRBD1. The V and J ends lost 5 bases and 6 bases, in that order; junction bases with no gene match: 7. CDR3 length: 15 residues. Germline V lookup: CDR1 KGHSH, CDR2 LQKENI. The CDR3 DNA sequence: TGTGCCAGCTCAGCGACCGGGACAGGGCATGAAAAACTGTTTTTT. This gives the protein CASSATGTGHEKLFF.

This chain joins TRBV11-2 and TRBJ2-7, with 7 bases identical to TRBD1. Germline values: CDR1 SGHAT, CDR2 FQNNGV. Trimming removed 5 bases from V and 2 bases from J; junction bases left unmatched: 6. The CDR3 has 14 residues. The CDR3 loop is CASSPDRDTYEQYF. CDR3 bases: TGTGCCAGCAGCCCAGACAGGGACACCTACGAGCAGTACTTC.

This rearrangement joins TRBV11-1 to TRBJ2-3; possibly TRBD1 or TRBD2 for D (6 bases each). Per germline, CDR1 SGHAT and CDR2 FQDESV (reference sequence). The CDR3 spans 13 residues. With 7 bases removed from V and 2 bases from J, the gap between germline ends came to 10 bases. In DNA, the CDR3 is TGTGCCAGCACCCGGGGGCCCACAGATACGCAGTATTTT. It yields the protein CASTRGPTDTQYF.

The chain joins TRBV6-4 to TRBJ2-1, with 8 bases aligning to TRBD1. Trimming cost V 3 bases and J 10 bases; bases outside gene matches: 8. The CDR3 is made up of 14 amino acids. Germline V lookup: CDR1 MRHNA, CDR2 SNTAGT. The CDR3 loop reads CASSETGAVREQFF. CDR3 DNA: TGTGCCAGCAGTGAGACAGGGGCTGTGAGGGAGCAGTTCTTC.

A single count supports this clone. The chain links TRBV5-4 to TRBJ2-2; TRBD1 matches 7 bases. CDR3 length equals 16 residues. Losses at the gene ends were 4 bases for V and 5 bases for J; bases not matched to a gene: 11. Per the germline V gene, CDR1 is SGHNT and CDR2 is YYREEE (reference sequence). The CDR3, as DNA: TGTGCCAGCAGCCCTAACCACAGGGGACAAACCGGGGAGCTGTTTTTT. It codes for CASSPNHRGQTGELFF.

As DNA, the CDR3 is TGTGCCAGCAGCTTAGTTGGGAACACTGAAGCTTTCTTT. Protein product: CASSLVGNTEAFF. The J gene is TRBJ1-1, the V gene TRBV7-9, with D hard to call. Germline CDR1 is SEHNR and CDR2 is FQNEAQ (reference sequence). This CDR3 spans 13 amino acids. V was pared by 1 base and J by 1 base, with 4 bases between.

This sequence joins TRBV2 and TRBJ1-5, with D perhaps matching TRBD1 (6 bases). V lost 1 base, J lost 0 bases, and 7 bases lay in between. The CDR3 runs to 15 residues. Per the germline V gene, CDR1 is SNHLY and CDR2 is FYNNEI. The CDR3 DNA reads TGTGCCAGCAGTGAAGGGGACATTAGCAATCAGCCCCAGCATTTT. This sequence encodes CASSEGDISNQPQHF.